This TCR beta chain was identified during a study of control samples from healthy donors and cancer patients. Assay used: immunoSEQ multiplex PCR; TCRdb lists only in-frame clones, some missing. The sample carries 170,000 or so clones, just over 90% recorded once. CDR1 and CDR2 (germline): SGDLS, YYNGEE. V shed 2 bases and J shed 5 bases, with 16 bases lying between them. CDR3 size: 15 residues. The chain employs TRBV9 and TRBJ2-5; weak D call: TRBD1 (7 bases). The receptor was derived from a man aged 25-45 years in good health. Sequenced input: blood. The CDR3 loop is CASSVTGRQDETQYF. The CDR3 DNA follows: TGTGCCAGCAGCGTGACAGGGAGGCAGGACGAGACCCAGTACTTC.